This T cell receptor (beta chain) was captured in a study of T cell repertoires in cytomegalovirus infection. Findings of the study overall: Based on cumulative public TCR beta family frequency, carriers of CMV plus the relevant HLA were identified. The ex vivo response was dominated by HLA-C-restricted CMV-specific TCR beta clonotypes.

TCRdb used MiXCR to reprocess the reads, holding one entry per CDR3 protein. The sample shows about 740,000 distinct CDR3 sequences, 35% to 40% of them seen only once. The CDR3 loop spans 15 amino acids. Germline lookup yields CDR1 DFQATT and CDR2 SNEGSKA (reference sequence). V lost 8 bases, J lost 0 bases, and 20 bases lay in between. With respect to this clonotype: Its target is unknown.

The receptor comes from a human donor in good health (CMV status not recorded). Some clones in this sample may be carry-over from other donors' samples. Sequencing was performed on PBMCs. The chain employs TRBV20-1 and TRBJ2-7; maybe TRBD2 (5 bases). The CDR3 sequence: CSTITRGKSSYEQYF. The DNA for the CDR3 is TGCAGTACCATAACTCGAGGGAAAAGCTCCTACGAGCAGTACTTC.